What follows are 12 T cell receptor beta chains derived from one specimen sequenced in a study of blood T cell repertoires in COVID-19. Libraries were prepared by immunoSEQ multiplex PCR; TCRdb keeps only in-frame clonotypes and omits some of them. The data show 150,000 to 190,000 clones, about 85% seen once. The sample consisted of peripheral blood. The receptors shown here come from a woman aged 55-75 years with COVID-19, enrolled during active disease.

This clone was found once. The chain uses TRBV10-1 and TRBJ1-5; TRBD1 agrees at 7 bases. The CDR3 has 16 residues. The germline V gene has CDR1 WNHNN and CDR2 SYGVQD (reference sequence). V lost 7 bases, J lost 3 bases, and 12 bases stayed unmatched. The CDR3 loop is CASTTRGQELNQPQHF. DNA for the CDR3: TGCGCCAGCACCACTAGAGGACAGGAGCTCAATCAGCCCCAGCATTTT.

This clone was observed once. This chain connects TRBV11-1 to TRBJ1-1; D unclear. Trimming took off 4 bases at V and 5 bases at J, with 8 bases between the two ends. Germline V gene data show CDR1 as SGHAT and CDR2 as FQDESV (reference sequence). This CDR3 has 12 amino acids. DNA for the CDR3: TGTGCCAGCAGCTACCGGGAGACTGAAGCTTTCTTT. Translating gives CASSYRETEAFF.

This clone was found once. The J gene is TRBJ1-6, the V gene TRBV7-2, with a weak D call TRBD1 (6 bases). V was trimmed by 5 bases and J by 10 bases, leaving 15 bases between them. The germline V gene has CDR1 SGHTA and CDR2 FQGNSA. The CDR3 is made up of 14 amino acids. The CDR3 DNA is TGTGCCAGCAGCCCAAGACAGGTTCCGTCACCCCTCCACTTT. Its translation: CASSPRQVPSPLHF.

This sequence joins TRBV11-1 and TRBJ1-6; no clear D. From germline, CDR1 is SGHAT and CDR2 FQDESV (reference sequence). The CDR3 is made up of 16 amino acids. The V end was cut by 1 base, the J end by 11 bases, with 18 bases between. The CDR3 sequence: CASSLDIAPASAPLHF. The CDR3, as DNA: TGTGCCAGCAGCTTAGACATCGCCCCCGCATCCGCACCCCTCCACTTT.

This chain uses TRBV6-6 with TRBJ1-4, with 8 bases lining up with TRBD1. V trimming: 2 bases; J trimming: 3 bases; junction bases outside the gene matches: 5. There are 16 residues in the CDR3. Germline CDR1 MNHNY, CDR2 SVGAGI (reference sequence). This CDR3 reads CASSYTQTGANEKLFF. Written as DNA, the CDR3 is TGTGCCAGCAGTTACACCCAGACAGGGGCTAATGAAAAACTGTTTTTT.

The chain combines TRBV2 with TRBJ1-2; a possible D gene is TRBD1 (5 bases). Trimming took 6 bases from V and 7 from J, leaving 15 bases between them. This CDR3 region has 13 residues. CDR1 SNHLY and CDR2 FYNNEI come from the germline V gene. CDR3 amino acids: CASRETVYRGYTF. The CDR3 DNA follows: TGTGCCAGCAGGGAGACAGTCTACCGTGGCTACACCTTC.

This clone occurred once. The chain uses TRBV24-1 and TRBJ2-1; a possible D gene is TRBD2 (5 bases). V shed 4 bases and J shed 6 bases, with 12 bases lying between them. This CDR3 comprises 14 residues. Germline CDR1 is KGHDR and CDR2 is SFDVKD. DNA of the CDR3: TGTGCCACCAGTGACCGGACTCCCTCCAATGAGCAGTTCTTC. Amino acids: CATSDRTPSNEQFF.

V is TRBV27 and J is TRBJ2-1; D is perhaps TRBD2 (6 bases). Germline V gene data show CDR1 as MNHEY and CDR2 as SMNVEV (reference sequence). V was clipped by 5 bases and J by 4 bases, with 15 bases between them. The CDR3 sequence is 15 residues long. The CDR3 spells CASSPYRELYNEQFF. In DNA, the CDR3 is TGTGCCAGCAGTCCTTATCGGGAGCTATACAATGAGCAGTTCTTC.

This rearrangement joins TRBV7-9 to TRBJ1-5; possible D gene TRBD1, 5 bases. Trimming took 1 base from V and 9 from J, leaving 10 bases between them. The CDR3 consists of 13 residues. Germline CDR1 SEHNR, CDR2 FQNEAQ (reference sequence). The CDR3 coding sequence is TGTGCCAGCAGCTTAGATGGGGCCAGGCCCCAGCATTTT. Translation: CASSLDGARPQHF.

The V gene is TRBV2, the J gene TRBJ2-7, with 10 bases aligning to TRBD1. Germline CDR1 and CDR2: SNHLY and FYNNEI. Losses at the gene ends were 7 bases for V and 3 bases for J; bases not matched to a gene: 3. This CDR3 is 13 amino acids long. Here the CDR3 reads CASTRDRGYEQYV. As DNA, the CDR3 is TGTGCCAGCACCCGGGACAGGGGCTACGAGCAGTACGTC.

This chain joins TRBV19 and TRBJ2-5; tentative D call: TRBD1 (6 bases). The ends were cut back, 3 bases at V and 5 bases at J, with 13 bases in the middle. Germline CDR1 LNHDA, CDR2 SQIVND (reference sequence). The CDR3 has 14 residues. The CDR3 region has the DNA TGTGCCAGTAGTATCGGCAGGGGATGGGAGACCCAGTACTTC. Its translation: CASSIGRGWETQYF.

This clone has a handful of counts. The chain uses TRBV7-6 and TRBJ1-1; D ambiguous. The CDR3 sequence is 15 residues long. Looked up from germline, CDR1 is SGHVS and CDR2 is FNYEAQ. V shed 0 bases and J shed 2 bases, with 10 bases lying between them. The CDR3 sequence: CASSLAGGSNTEAFF. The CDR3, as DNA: TGTGCCAGCAGCTTAGCGGGAGGATCCAACACTGAAGCTTTCTTT.